The source of this TCR beta chain is a study of blood T cell repertoires in COVID-19. Overall study: Researchers got acute and convalescent COVID-19 samples from the United States, Italy and Spain. T cells, B-cell-depleted T cells, or PBMCs provided the cDNA or gDNA that served as material.

Per the original methods: Reference gene primers were amplified, and this amplification served to estimate nucleated cell counts. Measured with immunoSEQ multiplex PCR; TCRdb has only the in-frame clones, and not every one. That table supplies the V and J calls and clone size; D and trimming were determined from the DNA. The sample includes about 130,000 clones, approximately 89% of them seen just once. The germline V and J ends were trimmed by 5 bases and 6 bases, with 10 bases remaining between them. CDR1 MNHNY and CDR2 SVGAGI come from the germline V gene (reference sequence). There are 13 residues in the CDR3.

The receptor was isolated from a human donor in a cohort sampled during active COVID-19. The sample taken for sequencing was peripheral blood. The chain couples TRBV6-6 to TRBJ1-4; D not resolved. The CDR3 bases are TGTGCCAGCAGTCCGCCTCGGGATGAAAAACTGTTTTTT. Translating it yields CASSPPRDEKLFF.